This TCR beta chain stems from a study of blood T cell repertoires in COVID-19. About the research overall: COVID-19 samples, acute and convalescent, were from the United States, Italy and Spain. PBMCs, B-cell-depleted T cells, or T cells were the source of the cDNA or gDNA that made up the material.

The CDR3 has 14 residues. Germline V gene sequence: CDR1 MNHEY, CDR2 SVGAGI. V was clipped by 4 bases and J by 4 bases, with 12 bases between them. Authors' analysis steps: For nucleated cells, counts were estimated from reference gene primer amplification. Generated by immunoSEQ multiplex PCR, the TCRdb table keeps only in-frame clones and is missing some. V, J and clone size are taken as reported in that table, and D and trimming were inferred from the DNA itself. Among 120,000 to 150,000 clones listed, 70% to 80% were seen once. Sequenced material: peripheral blood. The chain recombines TRBV6-5 with TRBJ2-3; no reliable D call. The source is a man in his 60s with acute or convalescent COVID-19. The CDR3 here is CASSLVGSPDTQYF. The CDR3 region has the DNA TGTGCCAGCAGTTTAGTCGGGTCTCCAGATACGCAGTATTTT.